One TCR beta chain is described in this entry. The clone's antigen remains unknown. Per-base quality was not reported, and no clone a single base away is much larger than it. The reads were generated on an Illumina NovaSeq 6000. TCRalpha and TCRbeta cDNA libraries were constructed by 5'RACE with constant-segment primers, with sample barcodes and unique molecular identifiers being introduced. Trizol reagent was used to extract RNA from every sample. The libraries were amplified in two PCR steps, and the second step added a second sample barcode and Illumina TruSeq adapters. Sequencing of libraries was performed on an Illumina NovaSeq with 2 x 150 bp paired-end reads. The original methods were these. The reads were demultiplexed and collapsed into UMI-guided consensus sequences using migec v1.2.7. Using mixcr v2.1.11, the UMI consensuses were aligned to TRA and TRB V and J templates and assembled into clonotypes. Expanded or contracted clonotypes were those called significant by both edgeR and NoisET, with noise models trained on biological replicates. For edgeR calls, the cutoffs were a false discovery rate-adjusted p below 0.01 and a log2 fold-change threshold of 1. PCA with hierarchical clustering of max-normalized trajectories of the 1000 most abundant clonotypes was used as exploratory dynamics analysis. The CD4 or CD8 phenotype of responding clones was assigned using the separately sequenced CD4+ and CD8+ repertoires. In TCRdb, the public reads were trimmed at Q25 with fastp and aligned with MiXCR, with productive beta chains retained. Rows with one shared CDR3 protein collapse into an entry with the most common genes and DNA. Here the V and J calls rest on TCRdb's processing, not on the authors' analysis. The sample table lists more than 300,000 distinct CDR3 sequences, 20% to 25% of them with a count of one. The biggest ten clones account for roughly 21% of the sample.

Per the germline V gene, SGHRS is the CDR1 and YFSETQ is the CDR2. The V and J ends are trimmed by 5 bases and 2 bases, leaving 11 bases between them. The CDR3 holds 14 amino acids from the cysteine to the phenylalanine. The read is trimmed to its CDR3 DNA, 42 bases read in frame from base 1. Ficoll-Paque density gradient centrifugation was used to isolate PBMCs. This sample was included in a study of T-cell memory formation after mild COVID-19 (dated by TCRdb to the early 2020s). Study-wide context: Most TCR sequence clusters were specific to one of the two donors. T-cell clones expanding and contracting after mild COVID-19 in two donors were tracked by longitudinal TCRalpha and TCRbeta repertoire sequencing. The cohort was made up of two young adult volunteers, one female and one male, who were previously healthy.

Summary of the overall study and its limitations: Some responding clones were detected in pre-infection memory, suggesting pre-existing cross-reactive memory T cells joined the SARS-CoV-2 response. Contracting CD4+ clones were found mainly in CM and EM memory subsets, while CD8+ clones were enriched in EMRA. SARS-CoV-2 specificity was not confirmed for the second-wave clones peaking on day 37. Clones that contracted from day 15 to 85 showed balanced CD4/CD8 phenotypes, whereas a second wave of clones that expanded from day 15 to 37 leaned towards CD4+. The study included only two mild cases, and larger cohorts that include severe cases with pre-infection samples were judged to be necessary.

This sequence uses TRBV5-1 and TRBJ2-1; no D gene can be assigned with confidence. This TCR was recovered from a man younger than 35 who had mild COVID-19 (a few samples of this study predate the infection). The sample titles of this study are shuffled in the database, so cell type and time point are left out; the donor was told from shared clones. The source material was PBMCs or a T cell subset sorted from them (not recorded which). The CDR3 amino acid sequence is: CASRWAETYNEQFF. The bases read TGCGCCAGCAGGTGGGCCGAAACCTACAATGAGCAGTTCTTC. The variable domain in full, with residues beyond the CDR3 obtained from the reference TRBV5-1 and TRBJ2-1 genes, is KAGVTQTPRYLIKTRGQQVTLSCSPISGHRSVSWYQQTPGQGLQFLFEYFSETQRNKGNFPGRFSGRQFSNSRSEMNVSTLELGDSALYLCASRWAETYNEQFFGPGTRLTVL.